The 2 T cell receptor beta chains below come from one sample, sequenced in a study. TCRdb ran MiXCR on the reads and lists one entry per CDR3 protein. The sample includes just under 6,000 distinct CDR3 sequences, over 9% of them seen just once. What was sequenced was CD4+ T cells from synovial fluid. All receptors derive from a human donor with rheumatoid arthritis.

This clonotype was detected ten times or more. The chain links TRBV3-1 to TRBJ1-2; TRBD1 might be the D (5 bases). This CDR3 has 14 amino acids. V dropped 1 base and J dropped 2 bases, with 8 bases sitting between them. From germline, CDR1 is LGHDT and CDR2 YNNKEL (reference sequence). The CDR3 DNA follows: TGTGCCAGCAGCCAAGGGTCAGGGAACTATGGCTACACCTTC. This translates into CASSQGSGNYGYTF. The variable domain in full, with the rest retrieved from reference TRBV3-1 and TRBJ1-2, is DTAVSQTPKYLVTQMGNDKSIKCEQNLGHDTMYWYKQDSKKFLKIMFSYNNKELIINETVPNRFSPKSPDKAHLNLHINSLELGDSAVYFCASSQGSGNYGYTFGSGTRLTVV.

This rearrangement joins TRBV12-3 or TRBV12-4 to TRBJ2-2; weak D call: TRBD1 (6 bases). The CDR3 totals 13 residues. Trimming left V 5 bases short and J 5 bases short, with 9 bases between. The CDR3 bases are TGTGCCAGCAGTGGGACAAGTACCGGGGAGCTGTTTTTT. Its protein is CASSGTSTGELFF.